A selection of T cell receptor beta chains follows, all from one sample in a study of T cell responses to AZD1222 COVID-19 vaccine. TCRdb's table, derived via immunoSEQ multiplex PCR, lists solely in-frame clones and lacks some. The sample shows about 130,000 clones, around nine tenths of them seen only once. Sequences were derived from peripheral blood, sampled 28 days after the second AZD1222 dose. Receptor source: an adult who received the AZD1222 COVID-19 vaccine. The CDR3 runs from the conserved cysteine through the conserved F or W.

J: TRBJ1-5
V: TRBV5-1
CDR3: CASSLQGASNQPQHF

J: TRBJ1-2
V: TRBV14
CDR3: CASSETGTGYGYTF

J: TRBJ1-4
V: TRBV2
CDR3: CASSRDGVATNEKLFF

J: TRBJ1-3
V: TRBV7-2
CDR3: CASSLATGVSGNTIYF

J: TRBJ2-1
V: TRBV10-3
CDR3: CAIASETIGEQFF

J: TRBJ2-1
V: TRBV3-1/TRBV3-2
CDR3: CASSQDRLYNEQFF

J: TRBJ1-1
V: TRBV19
CDR3: CASSIGGLPGSEAFF

J: TRBJ2-1
V: TRBV30
CDR3: CAWSAGLPSSYNEQFF

J: TRBJ2-5
V: TRBV30
CDR3: CAWSVGTGPQETQYF

J: TRBJ1-1
V: TRBV10-3
CDR3: CAISERRDRGRGTEAFF

J: TRBJ1-5
V: TRBV6-5
CDR3: CASSTRDNQPQHF

J: TRBJ2-2
V: TRBV20-1
CDR3: CSASNSQGAGELFF

J: TRBJ1-5
V: TRBV5-8
CDR3: CASSRGQGEWQPQHF

J: TRBJ2-7
V: TRBV18
CDR3: CASSPLSGNLGEQYF

J: TRBJ2-7
V: TRBV3-1/TRBV3-2
CDR3: CASSQGGRSYEQYF

J: TRBJ2-7
V: TRBV5-1
CDR3: CASSEGVQGRYEQYF

J: TRBJ1-4
V: TRBV11-2
CDR3: CASSSWLGTDNEKLFF

J: TRBJ2-2
V: TRBV21-1
CDR3: CASIGTGVYPYTGELFF

J: TRBJ2-3
V: TRBV25-1
CDR3: CASSEGLSTDTQYF

J: TRBJ1-5
V: TRBV6-5
CDR3: CASRYDRYSNQPQHF

J: TRBJ1-5
V: TRBV6-2/TRBV6-3
CDR3: CASSKGTGGSQPQHF

J: TRBJ1-5
V: TRBV6-5
CDR3: CASSRTGNSNQPQHF

J: TRBJ2-1
V: TRBV5-1
CDR3: CASSLGGDNEQFF

J: TRBJ2-1
V: TRBV7-3
CDR3: CASSFGAYNEQFF

J: TRBJ2-1
V: TRBV29-1
CDR3: CSVEGSISKSESSYNEQFF

J: TRBJ1-5
V: TRBV24-1
CDR3: CATYHRTFSNQPQHF

J: TRBJ1-2
V: TRBV19
CDR3: CASSIGWALDGYTF

J: TRBJ1-6
V: TRBV18
CDR3: CASSPGEDSPLHF

J: TRBJ1-1
V: TRBV18
CDR3: CASSRDRGNTEAFF

J: TRBJ1-2
V: TRBV7-9
CDR3: CASSLAGTPNGFYGYTF

J: TRBJ2-5
V: TRBV2
CDR3: CASGAGDSETQYF

J: TRBJ1-5
V: TRBV15
CDR3: CATSRDRARDQPQHF